These 9 T cell receptor beta chains came from one sample sequenced in a study of T cell responses to AZD1222 COVID-19 vaccine. Only in-frame clones appear in the TCRdb table, and some are missing; sequencing was by immunoSEQ multiplex PCR. The sample lists around 150,000 clones; around 90% were seen once. This specimen consisted of peripheral blood, obtained on day 0 of AZD1222 vaccination. These receptor sequences come from an adult in good health.

The rearrangement joins TRBV28 to TRBJ1-1; 11 nucleotides align to TRBD1. J lost 3 bases, V lost 6 bases, and 9 bases had no gene match. This CDR3 spans 16 amino acids. The germline CDR1 and CDR2 sequences are MDHEN and SYDVKM. CDR3 loop: CASRSDRGPRDTEAFF. Written as DNA, the CDR3 is TGTGCCAGCAGGTCGGACAGGGGGCCTCGGGACACTGAAGCTTTCTTT.

J is TRBJ2-7 and V is TRBV4-2, with TRBD2 matching 8 bases. The CDR3 loop spans 16 amino acids. Unmatched junction bases numbered 9, after V lost 2 bases and J lost 3 bases. CDR1 and CDR2 from the germline V gene are LGHNA and YNFKEQ. The CDR3 nucleotides are TGTGCCAGCAGCCAACTAAACGCCGGGACTAGCTACGAGCAGTACTTC. Amino acid sequence: CASSQLNAGTSYEQYF.

This clone was observed a handful of times. V and J are TRBV7-9 and TRBJ1-1; the D is unclear. Trimming cost V 4 bases and J 6 bases, with 12 bases left between them. Germline CDR1 reads SEHNR; CDR2 reads FQNEAQ (reference sequence). CDR3 size: 13 residues. The CDR3 reads CASSSAGNAEAFF. CDR3 nucleotides: TGTGCCAGCAGCTCCGCGGGTAACGCTGAAGCTTTCTTT.

This clone has only one observation. V and J are TRBV3-1 (or the pseudogene TRBV3-2) and TRBJ1-2; TRBD1 matches 8 bases. Germline trimming cut 3 bases from V and 8 bases from J; bases unmatched to any gene: 8. Germline V gene data show CDR1 as LGHDT and CDR2 as YNNKEL (reference sequence). The length of the CDR3 is 14 residues. The CDR3 sequence is CASSHEQGVGGYTF. For the CDR3, the DNA is TGTGCCAGCAGCCATGAACAGGGGGTTGGGGGCTACACCTTC.

This chain links TRBV4-3 with TRBJ1-5; D remains unclear. V was cut by 0 bases and J by 3 bases, with 9 bases left in between. Germline CDR1 LGHNA, CDR2 YSLEER. This CDR3 has 15 residues. DNA for the CDR3: TGCGCCAGCAGCCAAGATGTCAGGTACAATCAGCCCCAGCATTTT. Translated: CASSQDVRYNQPQHF.

This clone was seen just once. The J gene is TRBJ1-2, the V gene TRBV10-3; the match to TRBD1 covers 12 bases. The CDR3 is 14 amino acids. The ends lost 6 bases at V and 7 bases at J; junction bases unmatched: 6. Germline loops: CDR1 ENHRY, CDR2 SYGVKD. The CDR3 spells CAISPGTGGFGYTF. The CDR3 DNA reads as TGTGCCATCAGCCCCGGGACAGGGGGCTTTGGCTACACCTTC.

This chain connects TRBV24-1 to TRBJ1-2; 8 bases match TRBD1. V dropped 3 bases and J dropped 4; count of bases not matched to a gene: 3. The CDR3 covers 14 residues. Germline assignment: CDR1 KGHDR and CDR2 SFDVKD. The CDR3 DNA follows: TGTGCCACCAGTGATCCAGACAGGGGCTATGGCTACACCTTC. Its translation: CATSDPDRGYGYTF.

J is TRBJ1-1 and V is TRBV5-1, with D hard to call. The CDR3 runs to 14 residues. The germline CDR1 and CDR2 sequences are SGHRS and YFSETQ. Between the trimmed V and J ends, which lost 0 bases and 5 bases, there was a span of 11 bases. CDR3 DNA: TGCGCCAGCAGCTTGGAAGTGTTTACGACTGAAGCTTTCTTT. Amino acids: CASSLEVFTTEAFF.

CDR3 nucleotides: TGTGCCAGTAGTATGAGACAGGGAGGCATGAACACTGAAGCTTTCTTT. Protein product: CASSMRQGGMNTEAFF. The chain uses TRBV19 and TRBJ1-1, with TRBD1 matching over 7 bases. The CDR3 is made up of 16 amino acids. Looked up from germline, CDR1 is LNHDA and CDR2 is SQIVND (reference sequence). J was trimmed by 0 bases and V by 3 bases; bases with no gene match: 7.